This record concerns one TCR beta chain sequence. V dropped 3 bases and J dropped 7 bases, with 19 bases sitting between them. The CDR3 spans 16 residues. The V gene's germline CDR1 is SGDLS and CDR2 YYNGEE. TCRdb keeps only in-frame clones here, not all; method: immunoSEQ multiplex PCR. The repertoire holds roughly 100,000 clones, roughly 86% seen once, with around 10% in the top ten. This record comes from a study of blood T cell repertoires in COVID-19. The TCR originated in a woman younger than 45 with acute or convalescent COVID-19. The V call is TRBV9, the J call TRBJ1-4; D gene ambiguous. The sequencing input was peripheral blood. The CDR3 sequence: CASSAREGVWGEKLFF. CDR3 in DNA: TGTGCCAGCAGCGCAAGAGAGGGTGTTTGGGGTGAAAAACTGTTTTTT.